The T cell receptor beta chain under discussion was sequenced for a study of shared T cell receptors in the human thymus. The data were produced by immunoSEQ multiplex PCR, yet TCRdb's version contains in-frame clones alone and is incomplete. The data show roughly 560,000 clones, roughly 74% seen once. There are 18 residues in the CDR3. V lost 2 bases and J lost 0; bases outside the gene matches: 3. From germline, CDR1 is MDHEN and CDR2 SYDVKM. These data also featured in a second study, about human thymus T cells. As that study records: Serving as donors were healthy Finnish infants, each of whom was having open corrective surgery for congenital heart defects. Resections removed during corrective heart surgery provided the thymus tissue used. Thymic and blood repertoires seemed to show skewed V and J gene use. Related studies found that unrelated individuals share highly overlapping thymic repertoires.

The chain combines TRBV28 with TRBJ2-2, with 13 nucleotides matching TRBD2. The sample consisted of thymocytes. The source is a boy under two years old with a congenital heart defect. The CDR3 is CASSLGLAGETNTGELFF. CDR3 DNA sequence: TGTGCCAGCAGTTTAGGACTAGCGGGAGAGACGAACACCGGGGAGCTGTTTTTT.